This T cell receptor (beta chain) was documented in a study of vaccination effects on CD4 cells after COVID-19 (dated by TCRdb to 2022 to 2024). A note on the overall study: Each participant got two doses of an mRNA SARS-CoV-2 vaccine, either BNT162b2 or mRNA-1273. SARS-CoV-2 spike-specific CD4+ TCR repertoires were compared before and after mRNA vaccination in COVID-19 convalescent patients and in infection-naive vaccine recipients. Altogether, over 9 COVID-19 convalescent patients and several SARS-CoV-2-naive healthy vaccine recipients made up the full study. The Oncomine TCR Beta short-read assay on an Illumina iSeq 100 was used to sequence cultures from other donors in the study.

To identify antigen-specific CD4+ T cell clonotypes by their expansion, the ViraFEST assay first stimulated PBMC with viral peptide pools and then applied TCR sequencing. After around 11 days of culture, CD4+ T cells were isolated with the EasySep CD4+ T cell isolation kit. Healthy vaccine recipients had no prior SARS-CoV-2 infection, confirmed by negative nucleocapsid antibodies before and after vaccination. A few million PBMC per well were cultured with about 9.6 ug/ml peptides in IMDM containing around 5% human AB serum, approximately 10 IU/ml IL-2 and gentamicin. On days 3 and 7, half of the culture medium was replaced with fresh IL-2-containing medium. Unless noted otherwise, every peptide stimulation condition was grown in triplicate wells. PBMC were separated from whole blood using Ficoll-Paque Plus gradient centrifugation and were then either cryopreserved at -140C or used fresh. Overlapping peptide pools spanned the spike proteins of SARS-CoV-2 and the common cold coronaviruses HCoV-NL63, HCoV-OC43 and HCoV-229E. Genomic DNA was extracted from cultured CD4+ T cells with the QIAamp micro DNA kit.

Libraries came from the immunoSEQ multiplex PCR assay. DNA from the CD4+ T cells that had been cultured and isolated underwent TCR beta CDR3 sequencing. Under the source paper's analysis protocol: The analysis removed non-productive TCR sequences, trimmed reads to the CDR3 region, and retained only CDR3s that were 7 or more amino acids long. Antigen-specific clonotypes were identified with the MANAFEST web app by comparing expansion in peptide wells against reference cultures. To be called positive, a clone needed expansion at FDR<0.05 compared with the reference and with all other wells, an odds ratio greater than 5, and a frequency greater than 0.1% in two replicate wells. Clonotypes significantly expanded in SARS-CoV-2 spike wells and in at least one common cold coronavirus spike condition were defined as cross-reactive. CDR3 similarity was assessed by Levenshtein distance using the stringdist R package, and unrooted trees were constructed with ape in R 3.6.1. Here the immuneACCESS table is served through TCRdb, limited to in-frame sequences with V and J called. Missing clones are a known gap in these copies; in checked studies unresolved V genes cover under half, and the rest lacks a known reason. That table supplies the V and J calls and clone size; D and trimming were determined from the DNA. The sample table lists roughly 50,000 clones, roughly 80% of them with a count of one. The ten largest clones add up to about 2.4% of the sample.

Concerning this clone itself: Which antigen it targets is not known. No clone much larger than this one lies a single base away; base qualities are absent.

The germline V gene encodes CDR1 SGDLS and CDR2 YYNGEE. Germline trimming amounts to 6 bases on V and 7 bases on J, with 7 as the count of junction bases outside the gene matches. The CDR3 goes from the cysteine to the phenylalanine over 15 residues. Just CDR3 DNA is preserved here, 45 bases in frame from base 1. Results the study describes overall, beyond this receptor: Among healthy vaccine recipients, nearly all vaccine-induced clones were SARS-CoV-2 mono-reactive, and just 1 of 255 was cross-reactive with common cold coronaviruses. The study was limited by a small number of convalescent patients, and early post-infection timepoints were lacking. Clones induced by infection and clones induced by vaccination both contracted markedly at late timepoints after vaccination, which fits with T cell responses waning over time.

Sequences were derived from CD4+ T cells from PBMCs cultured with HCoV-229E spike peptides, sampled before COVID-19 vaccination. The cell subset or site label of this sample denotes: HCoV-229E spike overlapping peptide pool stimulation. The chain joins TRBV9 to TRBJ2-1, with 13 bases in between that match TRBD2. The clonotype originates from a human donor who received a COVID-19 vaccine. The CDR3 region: CASTLLAGGPNEQFF. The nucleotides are TGTGCCAGCACGTTACTAGCGGGGGGGCCTAATGAGCAGTTCTTC.